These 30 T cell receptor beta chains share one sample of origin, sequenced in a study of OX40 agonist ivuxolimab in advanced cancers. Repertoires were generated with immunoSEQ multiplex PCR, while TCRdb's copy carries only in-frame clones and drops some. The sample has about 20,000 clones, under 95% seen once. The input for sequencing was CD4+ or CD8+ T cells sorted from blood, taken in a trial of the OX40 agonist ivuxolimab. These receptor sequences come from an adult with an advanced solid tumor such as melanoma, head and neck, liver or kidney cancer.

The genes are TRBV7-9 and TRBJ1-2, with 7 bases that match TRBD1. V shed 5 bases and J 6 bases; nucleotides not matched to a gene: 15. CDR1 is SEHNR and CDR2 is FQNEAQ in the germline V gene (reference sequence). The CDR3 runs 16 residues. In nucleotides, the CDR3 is TGTGCCAGCAGCCAAACGGGGGAGACAGGGCCCAATGGCTACACCTTC. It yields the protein CASSQTGETGPNGYTF.

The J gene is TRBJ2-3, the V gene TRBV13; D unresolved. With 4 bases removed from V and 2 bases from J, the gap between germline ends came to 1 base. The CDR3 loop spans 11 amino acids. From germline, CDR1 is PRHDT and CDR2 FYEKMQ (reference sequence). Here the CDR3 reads CASSYTDTQYF. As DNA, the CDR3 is TGTGCCAGCAGCTACACAGATACGCAGTATTTT.

The CDR3 spells CASSIGYSNQPQHF. The CDR3, as DNA: TGTGCCAGTAGTATTGGGTATAGCAATCAGCCCCAGCATTTT. The gene calls are TRBV19 and TRBJ1-5; no firm D call. Trimming left V 3 bases short and J 0 bases short, with 6 bases between. The V gene's germline CDR1 is LNHDA and CDR2 SQIVND (reference sequence). The CDR3 runs to 14 residues.

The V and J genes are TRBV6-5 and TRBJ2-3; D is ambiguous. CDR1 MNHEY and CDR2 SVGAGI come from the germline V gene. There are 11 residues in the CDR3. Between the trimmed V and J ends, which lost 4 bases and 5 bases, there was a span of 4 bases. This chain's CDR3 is CASSSLDTQYF. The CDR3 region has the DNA TGTGCCAGCAGTTCATTAGATACGCAGTATTTT.

The chain's CDR3 is CASSYTGYEQYF. In DNA, the CDR3 is TGTGCCAGCAGTTACACAGGCTACGAGCAGTACTTC. V and J are TRBV6-5 and TRBJ2-7, with D possibly TRBD1 on 5 matching bases. The germline gives CDR1 MNHEY, CDR2 SVGAGI. Trimming cost V 2 bases and J 3 bases, with 5 bases left between them. The CDR3 runs 12 residues.

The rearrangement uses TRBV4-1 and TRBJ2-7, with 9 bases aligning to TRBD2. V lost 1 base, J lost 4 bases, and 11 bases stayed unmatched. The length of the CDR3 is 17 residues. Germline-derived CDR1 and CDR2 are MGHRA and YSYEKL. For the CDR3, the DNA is TGCGCCAGCAGCCAAGGATCGAAGCTAGCGGGGCCATACGAGCAGTACTTC. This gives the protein CASSQGSKLAGPYEQYF.

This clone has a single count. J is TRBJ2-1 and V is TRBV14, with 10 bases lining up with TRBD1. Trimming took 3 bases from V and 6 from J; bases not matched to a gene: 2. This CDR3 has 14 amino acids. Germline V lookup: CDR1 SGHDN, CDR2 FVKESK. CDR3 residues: CASSHGTGVNEQFF. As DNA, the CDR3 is TGTGCCAGCAGCCACGGGACAGGGGTCAATGAGCAGTTCTTC.

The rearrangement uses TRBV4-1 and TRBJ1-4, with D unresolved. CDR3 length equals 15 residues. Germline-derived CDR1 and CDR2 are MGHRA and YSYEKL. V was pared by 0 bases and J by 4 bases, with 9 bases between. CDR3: CASSQELTINEKLFF. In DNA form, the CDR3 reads TGCGCCAGCAGCCAAGAATTGACCATTAATGAAAAACTGTTTTTT.

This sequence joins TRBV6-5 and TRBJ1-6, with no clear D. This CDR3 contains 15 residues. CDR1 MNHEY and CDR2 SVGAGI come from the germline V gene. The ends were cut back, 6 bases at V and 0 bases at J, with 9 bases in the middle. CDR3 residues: CASSLGSSYNSPLHF. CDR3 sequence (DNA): TGTGCCAGCAGCCTAGGGAGCTCCTATAATTCACCCCTCCACTTT.

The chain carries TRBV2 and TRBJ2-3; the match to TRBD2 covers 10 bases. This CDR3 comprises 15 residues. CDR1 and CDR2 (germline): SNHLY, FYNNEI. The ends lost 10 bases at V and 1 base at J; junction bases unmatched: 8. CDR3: CATRTGTSGTDTQYF. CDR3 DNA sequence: TGTGCCACGAGAACCGGGACTAGCGGCACAGATACGCAGTATTTT.

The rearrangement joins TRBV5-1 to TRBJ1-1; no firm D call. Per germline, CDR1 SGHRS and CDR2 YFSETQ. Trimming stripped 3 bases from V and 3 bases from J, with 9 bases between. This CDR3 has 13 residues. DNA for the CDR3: TGCGCCAGCAGCTCCCAGGTCGACACTGAAGCTTTCTTT. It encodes CASSSQVDTEAFF. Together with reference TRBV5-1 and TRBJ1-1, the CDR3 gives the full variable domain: KAGVTQTPRYLIKTRGQQVTLSCSPISGHRSVSWYQQTPGQGLQFLFEYFSETQRNKGNFPGRFSGRQFSNSRSEMNVSTLELGDSALYLCASSSQVDTEAFFGQGTRLTVV.

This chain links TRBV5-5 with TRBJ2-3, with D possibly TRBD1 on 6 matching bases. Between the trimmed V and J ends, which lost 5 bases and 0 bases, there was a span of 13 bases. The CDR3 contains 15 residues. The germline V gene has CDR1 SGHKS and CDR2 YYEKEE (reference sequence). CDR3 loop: CASRTGTLSTDTQYF. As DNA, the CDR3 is TGTGCCAGCAGGACCGGGACACTCAGCACAGATACGCAGTATTTT.

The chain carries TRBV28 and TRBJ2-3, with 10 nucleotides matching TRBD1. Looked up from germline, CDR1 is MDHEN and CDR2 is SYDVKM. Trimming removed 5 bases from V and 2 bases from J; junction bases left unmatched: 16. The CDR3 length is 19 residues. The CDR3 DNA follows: TGTGCCAGCAGTACCTCCGGGACAGGGGTTAGAAGCTACACAGATACGCAGTATTTT. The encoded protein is CASSTSGTGVRSYTDTQYF.

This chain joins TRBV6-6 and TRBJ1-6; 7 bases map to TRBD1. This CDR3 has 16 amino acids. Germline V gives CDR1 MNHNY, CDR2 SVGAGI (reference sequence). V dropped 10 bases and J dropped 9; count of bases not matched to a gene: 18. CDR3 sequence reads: CATEPGQTSIISPLHF. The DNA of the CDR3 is TGTGCCACCGAACCGGGACAGACTTCGATAATTTCACCCCTCCACTTT.

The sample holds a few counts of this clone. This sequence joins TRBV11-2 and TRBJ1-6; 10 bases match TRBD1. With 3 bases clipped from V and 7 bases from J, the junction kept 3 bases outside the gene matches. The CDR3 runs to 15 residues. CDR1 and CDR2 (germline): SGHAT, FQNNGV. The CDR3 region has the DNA TGTGCCAGCAGCTTCGGGACAGGGGCAAATTCACCCCTCCACTTT. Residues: CASSFGTGANSPLHF.

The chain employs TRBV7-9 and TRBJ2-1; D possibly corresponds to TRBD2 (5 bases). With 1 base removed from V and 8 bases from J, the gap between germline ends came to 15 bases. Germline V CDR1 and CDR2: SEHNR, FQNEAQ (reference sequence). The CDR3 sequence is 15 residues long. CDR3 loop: CASSLGLAIGDEQFF. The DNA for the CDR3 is TGTGCCAGCAGCTTAGGTCTAGCAATCGGCGATGAGCAGTTCTTC.

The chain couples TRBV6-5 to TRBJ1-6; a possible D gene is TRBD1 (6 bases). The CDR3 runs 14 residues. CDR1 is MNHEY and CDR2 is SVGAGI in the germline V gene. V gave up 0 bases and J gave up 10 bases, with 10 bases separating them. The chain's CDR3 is CASSYSRGGSPLHF. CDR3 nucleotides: TGTGCCAGCAGTTACTCCCGAGGGGGGTCACCCCTCCACTTT.

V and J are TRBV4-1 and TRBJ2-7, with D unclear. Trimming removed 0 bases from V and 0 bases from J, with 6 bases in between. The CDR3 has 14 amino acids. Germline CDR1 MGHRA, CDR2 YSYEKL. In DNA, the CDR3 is TGCGCCAGCAGCCAAGACGGTTCCTCCTACGAGCAGTACTTC. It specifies CASSQDGSSYEQYF.

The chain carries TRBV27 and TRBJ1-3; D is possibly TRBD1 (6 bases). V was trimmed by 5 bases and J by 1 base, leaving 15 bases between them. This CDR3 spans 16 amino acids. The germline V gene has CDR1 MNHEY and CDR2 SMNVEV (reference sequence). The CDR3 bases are TGTGCCAGCAGTGCTCTTACAGGGTTATCTGGAAACACCATATATTTT. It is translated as CASSALTGLSGNTIYF.

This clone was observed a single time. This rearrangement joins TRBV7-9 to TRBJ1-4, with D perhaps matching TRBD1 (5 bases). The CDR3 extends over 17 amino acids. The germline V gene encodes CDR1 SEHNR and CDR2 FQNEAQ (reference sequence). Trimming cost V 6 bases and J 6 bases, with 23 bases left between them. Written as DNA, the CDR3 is TGTGCCAGCAGGCTGGACGAGGGACGTTGGGGCCATGAAAAACTGTTTTTT. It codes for CASRLDEGRWGHEKLFF.

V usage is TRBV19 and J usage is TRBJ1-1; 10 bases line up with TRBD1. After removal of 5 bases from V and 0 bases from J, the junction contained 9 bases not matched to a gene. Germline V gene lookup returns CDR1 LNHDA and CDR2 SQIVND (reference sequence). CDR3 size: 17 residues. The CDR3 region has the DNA TGTGCCAGTAGTGACCCACGGACAGGGGGGTTGAACACTGAAGCTTTCTTT. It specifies CASSDPRTGGLNTEAFF.

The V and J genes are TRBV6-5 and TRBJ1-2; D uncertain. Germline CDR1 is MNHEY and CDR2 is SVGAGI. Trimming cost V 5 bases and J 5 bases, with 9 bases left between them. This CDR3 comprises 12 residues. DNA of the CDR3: TGTGCCAGCAGTCCCGATGGTTATGGCTACACCTTC. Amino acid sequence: CASSPDGYGYTF.

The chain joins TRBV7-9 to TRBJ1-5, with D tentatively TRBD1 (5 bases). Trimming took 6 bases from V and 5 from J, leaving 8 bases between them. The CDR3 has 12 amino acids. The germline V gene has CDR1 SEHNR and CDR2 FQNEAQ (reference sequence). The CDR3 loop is CASRGLDQPQHF. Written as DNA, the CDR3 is TGTGCCAGCAGGGGGCTAGATCAGCCCCAGCATTTT.

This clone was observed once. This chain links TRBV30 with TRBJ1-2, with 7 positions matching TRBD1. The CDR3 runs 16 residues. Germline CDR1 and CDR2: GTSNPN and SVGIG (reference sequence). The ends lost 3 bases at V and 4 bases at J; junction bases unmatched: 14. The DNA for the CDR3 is TGTGCCTGGAGCCCCGCCGAGGGGACAGTGTTCTATGGCTACACCTTC. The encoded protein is CAWSPAEGTVFYGYTF.

CDR3 in DNA: TGCGCCAGCAGCTGGATGCCCACCAGACAGGTTCGGGGAAATGAGCAGTTCTTC. This sequence encodes CASSWMPTRQVRGNEQFF. The rearrangement joins TRBV5-1 to TRBJ2-1; D might be TRBD1 (6 bases). The CDR3 has 18 amino acids. Germline CDR1 reads SGHRS; CDR2 reads YFSETQ. Trimming left V 3 bases short and J 7 bases short, with 26 bases between.

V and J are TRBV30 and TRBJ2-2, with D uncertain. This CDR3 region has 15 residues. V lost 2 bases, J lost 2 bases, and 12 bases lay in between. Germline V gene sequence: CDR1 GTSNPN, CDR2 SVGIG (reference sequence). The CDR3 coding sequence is TGTGCCTGGAGTTCCTGGAGAACCAACACCGGGGAGCTGTTTTTT. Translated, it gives CAWSSWRTNTGELFF.

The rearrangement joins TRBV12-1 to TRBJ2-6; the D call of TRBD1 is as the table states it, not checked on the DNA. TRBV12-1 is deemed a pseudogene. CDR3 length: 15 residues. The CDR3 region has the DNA TGTGCCAGCAGCATAGGACAAAGTCGGGCCAACGTCCTGACTTTC. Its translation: CASSIGQSRANVLTF.

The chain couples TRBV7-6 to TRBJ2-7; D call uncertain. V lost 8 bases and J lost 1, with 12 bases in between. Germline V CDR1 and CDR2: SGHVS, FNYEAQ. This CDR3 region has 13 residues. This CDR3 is CASRPTGSYEQYF. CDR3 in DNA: TGTGCCAGCCGCCCCACGGGTTCCTACGAGCAGTACTTC.

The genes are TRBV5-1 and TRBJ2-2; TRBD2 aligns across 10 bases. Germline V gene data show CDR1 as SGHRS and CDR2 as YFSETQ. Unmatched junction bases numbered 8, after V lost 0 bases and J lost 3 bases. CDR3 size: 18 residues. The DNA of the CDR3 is TGCGCCAGCAGCTTGGCCCCTAGCGGGGGACTCTACACCGGGGAGCTGTTTTTT. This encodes CASSLAPSGGLYTGELFF. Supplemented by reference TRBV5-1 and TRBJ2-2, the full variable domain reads KAGVTQTPRYLIKTRGQQVTLSCSPISGHRSVSWYQQTPGQGLQFLFEYFSETQRNKGNFPGRFSGRQFSNSRSEMNVSTLELGDSALYLCASSLAPSGGLYTGELFFGEGSRLTVL.

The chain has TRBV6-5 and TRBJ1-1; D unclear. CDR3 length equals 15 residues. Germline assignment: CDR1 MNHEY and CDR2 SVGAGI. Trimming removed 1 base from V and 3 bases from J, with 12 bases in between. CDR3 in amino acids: CASSYFSMPDTEAFF. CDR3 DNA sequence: TGTGCCAGCAGTTACTTTTCCATGCCGGACACTGAAGCTTTCTTT.